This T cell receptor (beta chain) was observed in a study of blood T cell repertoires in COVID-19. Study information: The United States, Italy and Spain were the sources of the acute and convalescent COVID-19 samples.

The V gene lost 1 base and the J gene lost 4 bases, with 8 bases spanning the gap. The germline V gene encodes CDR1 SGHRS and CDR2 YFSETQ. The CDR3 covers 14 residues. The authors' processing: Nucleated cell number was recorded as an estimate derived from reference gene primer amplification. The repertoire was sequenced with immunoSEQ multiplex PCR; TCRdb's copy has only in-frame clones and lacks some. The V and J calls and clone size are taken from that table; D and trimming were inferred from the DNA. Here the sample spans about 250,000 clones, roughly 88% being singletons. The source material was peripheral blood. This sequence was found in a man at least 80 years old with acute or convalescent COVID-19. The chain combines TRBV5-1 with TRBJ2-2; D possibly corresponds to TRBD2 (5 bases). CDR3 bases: TGCGCCAGCAGCTTGCGGGGTATCACCGGGGAGCTGTTTTTT. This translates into CASSLRGITGELFF.